The rows below give T cell receptor beta chains drawn from one sample of a study of shared clonotypes between healthy human individuals. The method was immunoSEQ multiplex PCR; TCRdb's version includes in-frame clones alone and lacks a portion of them. The top ten hold 0.4% to 0.45% of the sample, which has around 1.6 million clones, 98% seen once. Sequencing was carried out using naive CD4+ T cells sorted from blood. These receptor sequences come from a man aged 25 to 40 in good health. Both conserved end residues are part of each CDR3. Each record gives: D gene, J gene, clone size, V gene, CDR3 DNA, CDR3 protein. D genes are given only for firm matches. Size tells how often a clone was seen (once, few, many) or the class of an expanded clone, and some rows leave it out.

TRBD2 TRBJ2-1 NA TRBV5-4 TGTGCCAGCAGCTTGTGTGATAGCGGGAGATGTGAGCAGTTCTTC CASSLCDSGRCEQFF
NA TRBJ2-1 NA TRBV7-2 TGTGCCAGCAGCGCGCAGGGACTCCAACCCTACAATGAGTTGTTCTTC CASSAQGLQPYNELFF
TRBD2 TRBJ2-5 few TRBV15 TGTGCCACCAGCGCCGGACTAGAGCAAGAGACCCAGTACTTC CATSAGLEQETQYF
NA TRBJ2-2 NA TRBV10-3 TGTGCCATCAGGGAGGGACAGCGGAACACCGGGGAGCTGTTTTTT CAIREGQRNTGELFF
NA TRBJ1-5 NA TRBV19 TGTGCCAGTAGTATTCTCTCAGGGGAGCCCCAGCATTTT CASSILSGEPQHF
TRBD1 TRBJ2-7 NA TRBV5-1 TGCGCCAGCAGCACCCCCCCGGGGACAGGGTCTTACGAGCAGTACTTC CASSTPPGTGSYEQYF
TRBD2 TRBJ2-3 NA TRBV10-3 TGTGCCATCAGTGCCTTAGCGGGAGGGCCAGTAGGGACAGATACGCAGTATTTT CAISALAGGPVGTDTQYF
TRBD1 TRBJ1-2 NA TRBV19 TGTGCCAGTACCGTGGACAGGGGGCAAGGCTACACCTTC CASTVDRGQGYTF
TRBD1 TRBJ2-3 NA TRBV19 TGTGCCAGTAGTAGCCGGGACAGGGGCCAGGTAGCAGATACGCAGTATTTT CASSSRDRGQVADTQYF
TRBD1 TRBJ1-5 NA TRBV5-8 TGTGCCAGCAGCCGAGGGACAGGGGTTAATAGCAATCAGCCCCAGCATTTT CASSRGTGVNSNQPQHF
NA TRBJ2-5 NA TRBV5-4 TGTGCCAGCAGCTTCGGACGGAAACAAGAGACCCAGTACTTC CASSFGRKQETQYF
NA TRBJ1-5 NA TRBV2 TGTGCCAGCAGTGAAACCCTCGGGGGTAACGGACAGCCCCAGCATTTT CASSETLGGNGQPQHF
TRBD1 TRBJ1-2 NA TRBV28 TGTGCCAGCATCCCTCTCGTAGGGGGCGGCTACACCTTC CASIPLVGGGYTF
NA TRBJ1-5 NA TRBV5-6 TGTGCCAGCAGCTTGGGTCAGGGCCCTTATCAGCCCCAGCATTTT CASSLGQGPYQPQHF
NA TRBJ2-4 NA TRBV7-2 TGTGCCAGCAGCTTACGCGGTACTCCTAGACTAGCCAAAAACATTCAGTACTTC CASSLRGTPRLAKNIQYF
TRBD1 TRBJ1-3 NA TRBV5-1 TGCGCCAGCAGCGGACAGGGGGGCGGAAACACCATATATTTT CASSGQGGGNTIYF
NA TRBJ2-7 once TRBV5-4 TGTGCCAGCAGCTTTTATCAGAGAGGGGGTTACGAGCAGTACTTC CASSFYQRGGYEQYF
TRBD1 TRBJ1-4 NA TRBV19 TGTGCCAGTAGTGCCAGAAACAGGGGGCGCCGGGAAAAACTGTTTTTT CASSARNRGRREKLFF
NA TRBJ2-1 NA TRBV27 TGTGCCAGCAGTTCCACTACGACTAGCTCCTACAATGAGCAGTTCTTC CASSSTTTSSYNEQFF
NA TRBJ2-1 NA TRBV9 TGTGCCAGCAGCGTAGATCCTAGCTTGAGCTCCTACAATGAGCAGTTCTTC CASSVDPSLSSYNEQFF
NA TRBJ2-1 NA TRBV7-9 TGTGCCAGCAGTCTGAAGGGGAGCGGACTCTCCTACAATGAGCAGTTCTTC CASSLKGSGLSYNEQFF
TRBD1 TRBJ1-5 NA TRBV5-8 TGTGCCAGCAACTCAAGGACAGGCCTTGGGCAGCCCCAGCATTTT CASNSRTGLGQPQHF
TRBD2 TRBJ2-1 NA TRBV10-3 TGTGCCATCGGGGGGGAGCAGGCCTACAATGAGCAGTTCTTC CAIGGEQAYNEQFF
NA TRBJ1-4 NA TRBV5-5 TGTGCCAGCAGCTTGTCCTGGGCCAATGAAAAACTGTTTTTT CASSLSWANEKLFF
NA TRBJ2-7 NA TRBV9 TGTGCCAGCAGCGTAGCTGGCGAGGGGTGGGCCTACGAGCAGTACTTC CASSVAGEGWAYEQYF
TRBD2 TRBJ2-2 NA TRBV28 TGTGCCAGCAGTTTATGGTCGGGGGGTAGGACTAGCGGGAGATCGAACACCGGGGAGCTGTTTTTT CASSLWSGGRTSGRSNTGELFF
TRBD1 TRBJ1-3 NA TRBV11-3 TGTGCCAGCAGCTTCCGGACAGGGAACACCATATATTTT CASSFRTGNTIYF
NA TRBJ2-3 NA TRBV5-6 TGTGCCAGCAGTGGGGGGGCCACAGATACGCAGTATTTT CASSGGATDTQYF
NA TRBJ2-5 NA TRBV28 TGTGCCAGCGAAGCAGGGAGCCAGGGGGAGACCCAGTACTTC CASEAGSQGETQYF
NA TRBJ1-3 once TRBV7-8 TGTGCCAGCAGCTTAGTGGCGGGGGGCGCGGTCTCTGGAAACACCATATATTTT CASSLVAGGAVSGNTIYF
TRBD1 TRBJ2-3 NA TRBV29-1 TGCAGCGGAACGGGACAGGGGCGCACAGATACGCAGTATTTT CSGTGQGRTDTQYF
NA TRBJ2-7 NA TRBV5-4 TGTGCCAGCAGCGGGGGTTACGAGCAGTACTTC CASSGGYEQYF
NA TRBJ2-7 NA TRBV10-3 TGTGCCATCAGTGGTCGGCCGACCTACGAGCAGTACTTC CAISGRPTYEQYF
TRBD1 TRBJ2-7 once TRBV6-5 TGTGCCAGCAGTTACCTCGACAGGGGAACCTACGAGCAGTACTTC CASSYLDRGTYEQYF
NA TRBJ2-7 NA TRBV7-9 TGTGCCAGCAGCTTCAGTAGCTCCTACGAGCAGTACTTC CASSFSSSYEQYF
TRBD1 TRBJ1-4 once TRBV28 TGTGCCAGCAACTCTAGGACAGGGGAGTATCGGGGTGAAAAACTGTTTTTT CASNSRTGEYRGEKLFF
TRBD2 TRBJ2-2 once TRBV6-6 TGTGCCAGCAGCCATAGCGGGACCGGGCGCACCGGGGAGCTGTTTTTT CASSHSGTGRTGELFF
TRBD1 TRBJ2-7 NA TRBV28 TGTGCCAGCAGTCCGGGACAGGCCTCCTACGAGCAGTACTTC CASSPGQASYEQYF
TRBD1 TRBJ2-6 once TRBV7-2 TGTGCCAGCAGCTCAGGGGGAAGGGCTGGGGCCAACGTCCTGACTTTC CASSSGGRAGANVLTF
NA TRBJ2-7 NA TRBV28 TGTGCCAGCAGTAAATACGGCGAGCAGTACTTC CASSKYGEQYF
NA TRBJ1-1 NA TRBV5-1 TGCGCCAGCAGCTTGTTTGGGGGCCGGATGAACACTGAAGCTTTCTTT CASSLFGGRMNTEAFF
NA TRBJ2-6 once TRBV6-4 TGTGCCAGCAGGCCGGGCCCTTCTGGGGCCAACGTCCTGACTTTC CASRPGPSGANVLTF
NA TRBJ2-4 NA TRBV5-1 TGCGCCAGCAGCCCAGACGGGGGAGCCAAAAACATTCAGTACTTC CASSPDGGAKNIQYF
NA TRBJ1-1 NA TRBV4-2 TGTGCCAGCAGCCAAGATGTTGGGATGAACACTGAAGCTTTCTTT CASSQDVGMNTEAFF
NA TRBJ2-1 NA TRBV25-1 TGTGCCAGCATTGGTGCTAGCGCTGCTTCCTACAATGAGCAGTTCTTC CASIGASAASYNEQFF
TRBD1 TRBJ2-7 once TRBV9 TGTGCCAGCAGCCTCTCTCAGGGGGCTGGTTACGAGCAGTACTTC CASSLSQGAGYEQYF
TRBD1 TRBJ2-3 NA TRBV29-1 TGCAGCGTCGGTACGGACAGGGGCACTTTATGGACGCAGTATTTT CSVGTDRGTLWTQYF